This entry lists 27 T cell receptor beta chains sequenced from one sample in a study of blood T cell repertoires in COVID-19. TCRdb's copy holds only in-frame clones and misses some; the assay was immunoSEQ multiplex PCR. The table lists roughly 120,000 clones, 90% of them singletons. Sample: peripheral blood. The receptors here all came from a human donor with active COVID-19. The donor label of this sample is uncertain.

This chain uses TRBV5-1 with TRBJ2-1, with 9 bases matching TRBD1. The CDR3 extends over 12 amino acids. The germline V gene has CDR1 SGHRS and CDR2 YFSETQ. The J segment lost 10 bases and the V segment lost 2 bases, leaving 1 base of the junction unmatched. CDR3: CASSFDRGEQFF. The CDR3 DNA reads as TGCGCCAGCAGCTTTGACAGGGGGGAGCAGTTCTTC.

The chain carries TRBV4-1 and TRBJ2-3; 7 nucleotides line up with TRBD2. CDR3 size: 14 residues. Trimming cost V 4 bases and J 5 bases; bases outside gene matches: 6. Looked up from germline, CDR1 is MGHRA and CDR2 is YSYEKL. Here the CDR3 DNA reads TGCGCCAGCAGCCGTATGGGGGGGAGAGATACGCAGTATTTT. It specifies CASSRMGGRDTQYF.

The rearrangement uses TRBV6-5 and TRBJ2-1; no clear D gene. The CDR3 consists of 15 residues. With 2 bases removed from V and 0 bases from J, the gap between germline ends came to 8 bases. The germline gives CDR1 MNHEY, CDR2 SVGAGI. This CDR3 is CASSYDRSSYNEQFF. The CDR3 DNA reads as TGTGCCAGCAGTTACGACCGGAGCTCCTACAATGAGCAGTTCTTC.

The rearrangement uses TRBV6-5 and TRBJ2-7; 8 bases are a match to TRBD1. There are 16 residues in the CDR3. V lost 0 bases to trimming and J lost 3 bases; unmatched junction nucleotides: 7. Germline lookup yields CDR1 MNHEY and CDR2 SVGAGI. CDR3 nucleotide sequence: TGTGCCAGCAGTTACTCGGCAGGGGGCGTAGTCTACGAGCAGTACTTC. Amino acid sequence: CASSYSAGGVVYEQYF.

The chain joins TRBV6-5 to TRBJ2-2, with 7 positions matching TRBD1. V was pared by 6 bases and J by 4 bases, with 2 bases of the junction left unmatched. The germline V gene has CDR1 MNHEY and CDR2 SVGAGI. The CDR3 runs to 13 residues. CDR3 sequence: CASSRQGTGELFF. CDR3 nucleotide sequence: TGTGCCAGCAGCAGACAGGGCACCGGGGAGCTGTTTTTT.

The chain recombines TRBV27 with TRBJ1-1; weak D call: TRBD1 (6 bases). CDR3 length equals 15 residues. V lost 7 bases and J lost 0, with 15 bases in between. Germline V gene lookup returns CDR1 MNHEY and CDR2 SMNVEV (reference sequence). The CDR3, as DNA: TGTGCCAGCAAACCGACAGGATCTTTGAACACTGAAGCTTTCTTT. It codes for CASKPTGSLNTEAFF.

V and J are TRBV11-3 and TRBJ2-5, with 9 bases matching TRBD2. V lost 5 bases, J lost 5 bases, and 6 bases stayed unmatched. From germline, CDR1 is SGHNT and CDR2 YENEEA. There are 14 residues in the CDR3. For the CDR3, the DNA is TGTGCCAGCAGCCGGAGCGGGGGGCGGGAGACCCAGTACTTC. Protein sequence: CASSRSGGRETQYF.

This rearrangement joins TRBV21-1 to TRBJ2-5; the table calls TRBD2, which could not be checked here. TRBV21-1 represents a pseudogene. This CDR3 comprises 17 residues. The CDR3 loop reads CASSLHSRRASVETQYF. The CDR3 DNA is TGTGCCAGCAGCCTACATAGCAGGAGGGCTTCGGTCGAGACCCAGTACTTC.

The CDR3 spells CASKGGWYEQYF. The CDR3 DNA is TGTGCCAGCAAAGGGGGTTGGTACGAGCAGTACTTC. This chain links TRBV28 with TRBJ2-7, with D perhaps TRBD1 (6 bases). CDR3 length: 12 residues. The germline CDR1 and CDR2 sequences are MDHEN and SYDVKM. V lost 7 bases and J lost 4, with 11 bases in between.

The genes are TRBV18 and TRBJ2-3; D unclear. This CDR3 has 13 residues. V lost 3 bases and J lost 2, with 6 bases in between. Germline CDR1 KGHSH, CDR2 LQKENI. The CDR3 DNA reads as TGTGCCAGCTCACCCCGACTCACAGATACGCAGTATTTT. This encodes CASSPRLTDTQYF.

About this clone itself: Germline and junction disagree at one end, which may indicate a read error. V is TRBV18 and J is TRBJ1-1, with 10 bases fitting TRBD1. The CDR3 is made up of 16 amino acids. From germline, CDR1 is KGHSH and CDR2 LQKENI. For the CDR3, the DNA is TGTGCCAGCTCACGCTCCTCGGGACAGGGGAACCCTGAAGCTTTCTTT. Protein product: CASSRSSGQGNPEAFF.

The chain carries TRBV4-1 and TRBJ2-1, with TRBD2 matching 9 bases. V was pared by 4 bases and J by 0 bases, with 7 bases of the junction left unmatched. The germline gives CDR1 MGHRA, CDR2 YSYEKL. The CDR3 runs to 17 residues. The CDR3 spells CASSPNSGGPSYNEQFF. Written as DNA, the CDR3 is TGCGCCAGCAGCCCAAATAGCGGGGGACCCTCCTACAATGAGCAGTTCTTC.

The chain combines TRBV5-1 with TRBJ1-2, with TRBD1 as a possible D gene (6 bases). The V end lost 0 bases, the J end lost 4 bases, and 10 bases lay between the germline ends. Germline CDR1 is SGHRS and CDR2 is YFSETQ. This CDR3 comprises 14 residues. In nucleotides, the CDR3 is TGCGCCAGCAGCTTGGGTCCACAGGGCTATGGCTACACCTTC. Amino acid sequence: CASSLGPQGYGYTF.

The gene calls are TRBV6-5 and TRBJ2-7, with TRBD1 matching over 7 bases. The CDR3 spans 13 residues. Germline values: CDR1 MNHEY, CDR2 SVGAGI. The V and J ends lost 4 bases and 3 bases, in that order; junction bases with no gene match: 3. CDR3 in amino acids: CASSLTGIYEQYF. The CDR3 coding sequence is TGTGCCAGCAGTTTGACAGGGATCTACGAGCAGTACTTC.

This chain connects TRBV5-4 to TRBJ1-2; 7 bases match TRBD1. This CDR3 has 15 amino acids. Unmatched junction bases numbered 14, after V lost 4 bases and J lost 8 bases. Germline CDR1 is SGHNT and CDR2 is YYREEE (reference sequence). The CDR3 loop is CASSEGQAFTRGYTF. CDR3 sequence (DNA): TGTGCCAGCAGCGAAGGACAGGCGTTCACACGCGGCTACACCTTC.

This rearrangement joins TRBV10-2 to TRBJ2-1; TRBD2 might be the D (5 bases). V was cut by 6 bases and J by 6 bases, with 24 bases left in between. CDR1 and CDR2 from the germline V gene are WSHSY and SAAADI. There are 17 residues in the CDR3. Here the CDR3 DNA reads TGCGCCAGCAGCGATGAGCGTTGGTCTAGAGGAGGCAATGAGCAGTTCTTC. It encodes CASSDERWSRGGNEQFF.

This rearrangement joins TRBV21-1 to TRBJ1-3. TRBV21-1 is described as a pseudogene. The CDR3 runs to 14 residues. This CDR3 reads CASSKGGYGNTIYF. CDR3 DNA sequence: TGTGCCAGCAGCAAAGGAGGGTACGGAAACACCATATATTTT.

CDR3 loop: CASSLGSSGPNTQYF. Written as DNA, the CDR3 is TGCGCCAGCAGCTTGGGGTCTAGCGGGCCCAATACGCAGTATTTT. J is TRBJ2-3 and V is TRBV5-1; 8 bases agree with TRBD2. Germline V gives CDR1 SGHRS, CDR2 YFSETQ. After removal of 0 bases from V and 7 bases from J, the junction contained 7 bases not matched to a gene. The CDR3 is 15 residues long. Together with reference TRBV5-1 and TRBJ2-3, the CDR3 gives the full variable domain: KAGVTQTPRYLIKTRGQQVTLSCSPISGHRSVSWYQQTPGQGLQFLFEYFSETQRNKGNFPGRFSGRQFSNSRSEMNVSTLELGDSALYLCASSLGSSGPNTQYFGPGTRLTVL.

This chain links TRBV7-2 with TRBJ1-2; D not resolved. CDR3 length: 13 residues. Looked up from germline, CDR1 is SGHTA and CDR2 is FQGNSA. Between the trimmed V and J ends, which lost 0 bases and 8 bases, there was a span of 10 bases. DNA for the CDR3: TGTGCCAGCAGCTTAGCGCAAGGGAGCGGCTACACCTTC. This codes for CASSLAQGSGYTF.

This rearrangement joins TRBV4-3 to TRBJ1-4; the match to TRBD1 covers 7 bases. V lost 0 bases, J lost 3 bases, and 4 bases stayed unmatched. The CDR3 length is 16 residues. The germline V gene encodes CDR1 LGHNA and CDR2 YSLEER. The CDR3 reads CASSQENTGANEKLFF. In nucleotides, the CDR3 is TGCGCCAGCAGCCAAGAGAACACAGGGGCTAATGAAAAACTGTTTTTT.

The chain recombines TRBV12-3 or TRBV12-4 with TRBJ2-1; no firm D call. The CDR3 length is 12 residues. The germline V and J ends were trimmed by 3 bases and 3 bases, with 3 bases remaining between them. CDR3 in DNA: TGTGCCAGCAGTTTTATCTACAATGAGCAGTTCTTC. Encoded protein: CASSFIYNEQFF.

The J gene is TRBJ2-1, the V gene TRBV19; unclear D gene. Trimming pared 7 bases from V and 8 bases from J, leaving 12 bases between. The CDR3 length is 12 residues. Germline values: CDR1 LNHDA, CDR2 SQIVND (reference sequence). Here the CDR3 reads CASNNGDYEQFF. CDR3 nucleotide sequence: TGTGCCAGTAATAACGGCGACTATGAGCAGTTCTTC.

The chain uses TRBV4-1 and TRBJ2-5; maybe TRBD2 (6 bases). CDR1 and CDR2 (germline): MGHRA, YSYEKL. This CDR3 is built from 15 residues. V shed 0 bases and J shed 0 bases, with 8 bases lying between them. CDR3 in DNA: TGCGCCAGCAGCCAAGATGGGACTTACCAAGAGACCCAGTACTTC. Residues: CASSQDGTYQETQYF.

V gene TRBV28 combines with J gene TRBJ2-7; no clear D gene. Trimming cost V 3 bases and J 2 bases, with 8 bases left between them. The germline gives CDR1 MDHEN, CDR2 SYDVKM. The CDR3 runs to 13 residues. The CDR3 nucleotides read TGTGCCAGCAGTTTTCTTCGGGCCTACGAGCAGTACTTC. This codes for CASSFLRAYEQYF.

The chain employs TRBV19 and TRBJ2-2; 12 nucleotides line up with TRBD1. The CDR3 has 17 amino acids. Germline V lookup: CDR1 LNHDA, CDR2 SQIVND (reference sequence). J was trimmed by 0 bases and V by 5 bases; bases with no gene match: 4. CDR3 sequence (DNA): TGTGCCAGTAGTGGGGGGACAGGGGGCGCGAACACCGGGGAGCTGTTTTTT. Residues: CASSGGTGGANTGELFF. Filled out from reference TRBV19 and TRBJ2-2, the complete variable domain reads DGGITQSPKYLFRKEGQNVTLSCEQNLNHDAMYWYRQDPGQGLRLIYYSQIVNDFQKGDIAEGYSVSREKKESFPLTVTSAQKNPTAFYLCASSGGTGGANTGELFFGEGSRLTVL.

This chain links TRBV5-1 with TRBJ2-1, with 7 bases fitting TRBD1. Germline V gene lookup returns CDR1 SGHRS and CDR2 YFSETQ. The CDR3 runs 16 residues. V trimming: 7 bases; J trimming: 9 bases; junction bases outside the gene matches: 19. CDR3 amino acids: CASANPTGIEAIEQFF. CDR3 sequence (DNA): TGCGCCAGCGCCAACCCGACAGGGATAGAGGCAATTGAGCAGTTCTTC.

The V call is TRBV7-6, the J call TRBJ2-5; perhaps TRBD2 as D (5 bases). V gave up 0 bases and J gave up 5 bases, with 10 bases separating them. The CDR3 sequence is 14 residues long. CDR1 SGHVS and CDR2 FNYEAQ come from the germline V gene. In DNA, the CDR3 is TGTGCCAGCAGCTTAGCGCCAGGAGGCGAGACCCAGTACTTC. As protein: CASSLAPGGETQYF.